This T cell receptor beta chain came from a study of T-cell reconstitution after alpha-beta-depleted transplantation in children (dated by TCRdb to 2016 to 2018). Describing the broader study: The study quantitatively tracked T-cell immune reconstitution after TCRalphabeta/CD19-depleted allogeneic hematopoietic cell transplantation in children using TCR repertoire profiling.

Library preparation employed PCR. Data came from an Illumina HiSeq 2500. To normalize quantification of the TCRbeta repertoire, the TCR libraries were built with molecular barcoding that relied on unique molecular identifiers. TCRdb trimmed the raw reads at Q25, called clones with MiXCR and kept productive beta chains. Rows are combined by CDR3 protein, so each entry shows the most common genes and DNA. The sample table lists about 480,000 distinct CDR3 sequences, approximately 12% of them with a count of one. 5% to 6% of the sample lies in the top ten. This clonotype was picked up many times. Its antigen specificity is not known. No base qualities exist here, and no much larger clone lies one base off it. Inclusive of the bounding cysteine and phenylalanine, the CDR3 is 14 residues long. This entry keeps only the CDR3 DNA: 42 bases, framed from base 1. Ends trimmed: V by 4 bases, J by 5 bases; bases unmatched to a gene: 4. CDR1 is given as SQVTM and CDR2 as ANQGSEA, both from the germline V gene.

This receptor chain uses TRBV29-1 and TRBJ2-3; the junction holds 12 bases that match TRBD2. Sequences were derived from PBMCs from the stem cell graft donor, sampled from the stem cell graft. The source is a human donor who donated a stem cell graft to a child with combined immunodeficiency. The DNA reads TGCAGCGTTGGGGCTAGCGGGAGGGGAGATACGCAGTATTTT. It codes for CSVGASGRGDTQYF.